The clone carrying this T cell receptor (beta chain) was seen ten or more times. These data belong to a study of regulatory T cells in long-lasting Graves disease. Germline values: CDR1 DFQATT, CDR2 SNEGSKA (reference sequence). This CDR3 contains 14 residues. Trimming cost V 6 bases and J 4 bases, with 16 bases left between them. Regarding time point: newly diagnosed GD, antithyroid drugs for less than 3 months. Construction of the TCR library relied on RNA isolated from PBMCs. Sequencing libraries for TCR beta were prepared with iRepertoire HTBI primers and Arm-PCR of CDR3 regions. TCRdb analysed the multiplex PCR reads with MiXCR anew, one entry per CDR3 protein. The sample records fewer than 500,000 distinct CDR3 sequences, around 16% being singletons. Separately, the same data were catalogued under a study of T cells in Graves' hyperthyroidism and ophthalmopathy.

The rearrangement joins TRBV20-1 to TRBJ2-1, with TRBD2 as a possible D gene (6 bases). The sequencing used peripheral blood mononuclear cells (PBMCs), collected at new diagnosis, from a patient treated with antithyroid drugs. The clonotype was recovered from a man in his forties or fifties with Graves disease. The CDR3 DNA reads TGCAGTGCCCCATCCGGGACTCCTTACAATGAGCAGTTCTTC. Its protein product is CSAPSGTPYNEQFF.